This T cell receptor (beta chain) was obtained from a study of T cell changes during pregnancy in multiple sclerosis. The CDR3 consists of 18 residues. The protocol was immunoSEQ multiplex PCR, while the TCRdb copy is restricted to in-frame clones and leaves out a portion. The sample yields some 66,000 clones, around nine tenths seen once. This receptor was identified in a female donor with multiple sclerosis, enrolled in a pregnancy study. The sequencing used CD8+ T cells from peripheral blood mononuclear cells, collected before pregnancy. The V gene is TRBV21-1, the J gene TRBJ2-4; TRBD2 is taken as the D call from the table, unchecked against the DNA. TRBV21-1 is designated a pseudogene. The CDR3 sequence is CASRGKRAGASTQNIQYF. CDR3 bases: TGTGCCAGCAGGGGAAAGAGGGCGGGGGCTTCCACGCAAAACATTCAGTACTTC.